The TCR beta chain described here comes from a study of OX40 agonist ivuxolimab in advanced cancers. Germline CDR1 PRHDT, CDR2 FYEKMQ (reference sequence). J was trimmed by 5 bases and V by 4 bases; bases with no gene match: 2. The CDR3 is 13 residues long. Assay used: immunoSEQ multiplex PCR; TCRdb lists only in-frame clones, some missing. The sample contains tens of thousands of clones, around 90% of which appear only once. V and J are TRBV13 and TRBJ2-1; 7 bases are shared with TRBD2. Material: CD4+ or CD8+ T cells sorted from blood, obtained in a trial of the OX40 agonist ivuxolimab. The sequence was collected from an adult with an advanced solid tumor such as melanoma, head and neck, liver or kidney cancer. CDR3: CASSSAGHNEQFF. CDR3 coding DNA: TGTGCCAGCAGCTCAGCGGGACACAATGAGCAGTTCTTC. Full variable domain (rest looked up from reference TRBV13 and TRBJ2-1): AAGVIQSPRHLIKEKRETATLKCYPIPRHDTVYWYQQGPGQDPQFLISFYEKMQSDKGSIPDRFSAQQFSDYHSELNMSSLELGDSALYFCASSSAGHNEQFFGPGTRLTVL.